The rows below give T cell receptor beta chains drawn from one sample of a study of T cells in Graves' hyperthyroidism and ophthalmopathy. TCRdb reanalysed the multiplex PCR reads using MiXCR and keeps one entry per CDR3 protein. Found here are hundreds of thousands of distinct CDR3 sequences, less than 30% of them singletons; the top ten hold more than 25%. The material sequenced was blood. The receptors shown here come from a man aged 40-49 years with Graves' hyperthyroidism that later progressed to Graves' ophthalmopathy. The conserved cysteine and the conserved F or W are not part of the CDR3 here. Fields, in order: V gene, CDR3 length, J gene, CDR3 protein.

>TRBV28|14|TRBJ1-3
ASKGGETGTGNTIY
>TRBV4-1|12|TRBJ1-1
ASSLGEGRTEAF
>TRBV6-1|9|TRBJ2-2
ASRGLGELF
>TRBV5-1|15|TRBJ2-2
ASSPGLAPPNTGELF
>TRBV27|15|TRBJ1-5
ASSLAEPTGSNQPQH
>TRBV7-2|13|TRBJ2-7
ASSLEASGRALLY
>TRBV6-1|13|TRBJ1-5
ASSPGQADDQPQH
>TRBV11-2|13|TRBJ2-7
ASSPAQGASYEQY
>TRBV28|12|TRBJ1-1
ASSLLLMNTEAF
>TRBV12-3/TRBV12-4|15|TRBJ1-2
ASAQGDGRRPRYGYT
>TRBV28|10|TRBJ1-2
ASSFAPFGYT
>TRBV6-5|11|TRBJ1-2
ASSQHDNYGYT
>TRBV6-1|11|TRBJ2-7
ASSSGTYYEQY
>TRBV7-8|14|TRBJ2-7
ASSALGAGEKDEQY
>TRBV28|12|TRBJ2-7
ASSSGTVSYEQY
>TRBV15|12|TRBJ2-2
ATSRGWSIGELF
>TRBV6-4|11|TRBJ2-6
ATGTSGANVLT
>TRBV28|12|TRBJ1-1
ASSSGQGNTEAF
>TRBV28|11|TRBJ2-7
ASGRGGPYEQY
>TRBV30|11|TRBJ1-5
ACDRQANQPQH
>TRBV10-3|13|TRBJ2-7
AISESLARGGEQY
>TRBV25-1|13|TRBJ2-7
ASSSTELVAYEQY
>TRBV12-3/TRBV12-4|12|TRBJ2-7
ASSFSGGLYEQY
>TRBV6-1|12|TRBJ1-1
ASSLYVRNTEAF
>TRBV29-1|9|TRBJ1-1
SVGTAEGAF
>TRBV27|12|TRBJ2-2
ASKWVSNTGELF
>TRBV19|11|TRBJ1-1
ASSPPRGFEAF
>TRBV5-6|12|TRBJ2-5
ASSRSRRGETQY
>TRBV30|12|TRBJ1-3
AWSVRHSGNTIY
>TRBV19|13|TRBJ2-7
ASSTKLASRYEQY
>TRBV4-2|14|TRBJ2-7
ASSQDRSGNSYEQY
>TRBV19|13|TRBJ2-1
ASSFWQGSGNEQF
>TRBV6-5|13|TRBJ1-1
ASSYGPGQGAEAF
>TRBV28|13|TRBJ2-7
ASSFYPDRPYEQY
>TRBV12-3/TRBV12-4|12|TRBJ2-7
ASSGGQGFNEQY
>TRBV11-2|14|TRBJ2-2
ASTIGPRTNTGELF
>TRBV28|11|TRBJ2-7
ASSMGITYEQY
>TRBV29-1|12|TRBJ2-5
SAPTGTLEETQY
>TRBV30|11|TRBJ2-7
AWRSDRAYEQY
>TRBV6-5|9|TRBJ1-3
ASTARNTIY
>TRBV6-4|15|TRBJ2-6
ASGLAGWGSGANVLT
>TRBV2|13|TRBJ1-5
ASKRTGGVNQPQH
>TRBV7-2|13|TRBJ1-2
ASSLYVQGRGGYT
>TRBV5-1|14|TRBJ2-2
ASSPRGTSLSGELF
>TRBV20-1|14|TRBJ2-5
SARSYAQRNQETQY
>TRBV7-9|11|TRBJ2-2
ASSNRDTGELF
>TRBV12-3/TRBV12-4|10|TRBJ2-7
ASSNSLGEQY
>TRBV20-1|13|TRBJ2-7
SATNPGTGAYEQY